These T cell receptor beta chains were read from a single sample in a study of T cell responses to AZD1222 COVID-19 vaccine. Some clones are missing from TCRdb's copy, which holds only in-frame ones; the method was immunoSEQ multiplex PCR. The sample includes over 100,000 clones, roughly 93% of them seen just once. The sample was peripheral blood, taken 28 days after the second AZD1222 dose. The receptors originated from an adult who received the AZD1222 COVID-19 vaccine. Each CDR3 is given with its conserved first and last residue. The D gene is left open where the match is weak. The size of a clone is reported for some rows only, either as once, few or many, or as a class for expanded clones.

V gene	clone size	J gene	D gene	CDR3 DNA	CDR3 protein
TRBV4-2	NA	TRBJ2-5	NA	TGTGCCAGCAGCGTTGGGAGCGTCAACCAAGAGACCCAGTACTTC	CASSVGSVNQETQYF
TRBV15	once	TRBJ2-7	NA	TGTGCCACCAGCAGAGACTCTTCCTACGAGCAGTACTTC	CATSRDSSYEQYF
TRBV27	NA	TRBJ2-7	NA	TGTGCCAGCAGTTTCCGGTTCGACTCCTACGAGCAGTACTTC	CASSFRFDSYEQYF
TRBV28	NA	TRBJ1-3	NA	TGTGCCAGCAGGACAGGAAACACCATATATTTT	CASRTGNTIYF
TRBV6-1	few	TRBJ1-5	NA	TGTGCCAGCAGTGAAGCGCTCCCCGACGGTGAGGATCAGCCCCAGCATTTT	CASSEALPDGEDQPQHF
TRBV27	NA	TRBJ2-7	TRBD1	TGTGCCAGCAGCCGACCGGGACAGGGGGCCGAGCAGTACTTC	CASSRPGQGAEQYF
TRBV6-1	NA	TRBJ1-2	NA	TGTGCCAGCAGTGAACGGGGTTTAGACTATGGCTACACCTTC	CASSERGLDYGYTF
TRBV21-1	NA	TRBJ1-5	NA	TGTGCCAGCAGCAGGGCCCGAAGCAATCAGCCCCAGCATTTT	CASSRARSNQPQHF
TRBV30	NA	TRBJ1-4	NA	TGTGCCTGGAGCATCCCTGCGACAGGAAGGGGGGAAAAACTGTTTTTT	CAWSIPATGRGEKLFF
TRBV28	NA	TRBJ2-7	NA	TGTGCCAGCAGGGTTGAATACGAGCAGTACTTC	CASRVEYEQYF
TRBV30	NA	TRBJ1-4	NA	TGTGCCTGGACCAATCCGGGTATAGACGAAAAACTGTTTTTT	CAWTNPGIDEKLFF
TRBV28	NA	TRBJ2-3	TRBD2	TGTGCCAGCAGTTTGGCGGGGGAGGTAGATACGCAGTATTTT	CASSLAGEVDTQYF
TRBV10-3	NA	TRBJ1-3	TRBD1	TGTGCCATCAGTGACCCAGGGGGTCGGGCTGGAAACACCATATATTTT	CAISDPGGRAGNTIYF
TRBV6-5	NA	TRBJ2-7	TRBD2	TGTGCCAGCCAAACTAGCGGGAGCACCCACGAGCAGTACTTC	CASQTSGSTHEQYF
TRBV5-1	once	TRBJ2-1	TRBD2	TGCGCCAGCAGCTCCATTTTACCCGGGACTACGGTAAACAATGAGCAGTTCTTC	CASSSILPGTTVNNEQFF
TRBV19	NA	TRBJ2-3	NA	TGTGCCAGTAGGTCGGCCTCCACAGATACGCAGTATTTT	CASRSASTDTQYF
TRBV3-1/TRBV3-2	NA	TRBJ1-6	NA	TGTGCCAGCAGCCAAGAGGCAGGGTATAATTCACCCCTCCACTTT	CASSQEAGYNSPLHF
TRBV25-1	NA	TRBJ1-1	NA	TGTGCCAGCAGTGTCGGGAACACTGAAGCTTTCTTT	CASSVGNTEAFF
TRBV11-2	NA	TRBJ1-1	NA	TGTGCCAGCAGCTTTATGACTGAAGCTTTCTTT	CASSFMTEAFF
TRBV7-2	NA	TRBJ2-3	NA	TGTGCCAGCAGTCCTACTAGTTTCGCCACAGATACGCAGTATTTT	CASSPTSFATDTQYF
TRBV4-2	NA	TRBJ1-1	TRBD1	TGTGCCAGCAGCAACAGTGTCGGACAGGGGGCGAGGGTAACTGAAGCTTTCTTT	CASSNSVGQGARVTEAFF
TRBV5-4	NA	TRBJ2-1	TRBD1	TGTGCCAGCAGCTTGGGACAGGGGAGCTCCTACAATGAGCAGTTCTTC	CASSLGQGSSYNEQFF
TRBV18	NA	TRBJ1-2	TRBD1	TGTGCCAGCTCACCCGTTGGACAGGGAGGATATGGCTACACCTTC	CASSPVGQGGYGYTF
TRBV5-6	NA	TRBJ2-7	NA	TGTGCCAGCAGCCGGACTTTTTACGAGCAGTACTTC	CASSRTFYEQYF
TRBV28	NA	TRBJ1-5	TRBD1	TGTGCCAGCAGTTTAAGACAGGGTCTTAAAGTTCAGCCCCAGCATTTT	CASSLRQGLKVQPQHF
TRBV11-2	NA	TRBJ2-5	TRBD2	TGTGCCAGCAGCTTAGTTCGGGGACTAGCGGAGACCCAGTACTTC	CASSLVRGLAETQYF
TRBV19	NA	TRBJ2-5	NA	TGTGCCAGTAGTAGGGACGGGGGGACAGCTGCCAGGACCCAGTACTTC	CASSRDGGTAARTQYF
TRBV6-2/TRBV6-3	few	TRBJ1-1	NA	TGTGCCAGCAGTTATCGGCAGGGCACAGGTGGGACTGAAGCTTTCTTT	CASSYRQGTGGTEAFF
TRBV6-5	NA	TRBJ1-6	TRBD1	TGTGCCAGCAGTAGACGAGGGACAGGGAGTAGGGCCCTCCACTTT	CASSRRGTGSRALHF
TRBV27	NA	TRBJ1-1	NA	TGTGCCAGCAGTCCTTGGACAGAGAACACTGAAGCTTTCTTT	CASSPWTENTEAFF
TRBV19	NA	TRBJ1-2	TRBD1	TGTGCCAGTAGTATTCCGGGACAGTTCTATGGCTACACCTTC	CASSIPGQFYGYTF
TRBV14	NA	TRBJ1-2	TRBD1	TGTGCCAGCAGCTGGGACAGGGTGGGAAACTATGGCTACACCTTC	CASSWDRVGNYGYTF
TRBV6-5	NA	TRBJ2-7	NA	TGTGCCAGCAGAACATGGACTGCCGAGCAGTACTTC	CASRTWTAEQYF
TRBV11-3	NA	TRBJ2-1	NA	TGTGCCAGCAGCCTCGACACCCCCTCAAACAATGAGCAGTTCTTC	CASSLDTPSNNEQFF
TRBV4-2	NA	TRBJ2-5	TRBD2	TGTGCCAGCAGCCAAAACCCTAGCGGGAGCGAGACCCAGTACTTC	CASSQNPSGSETQYF
TRBV28	NA	TRBJ1-6	TRBD1	TGTGCCAGCAGTTTAGTAACCCTGACAGGGAATAATTCACCCCTCCACTTT	CASSLVTLTGNNSPLHF
TRBV15	NA	TRBJ1-1	TRBD1	TGTGCCACGTTGCCGGGACAGGGGGCCACCACTGAAGCTTTCTTT	CATLPGQGATTEAFF
TRBV27	NA	TRBJ1-5	NA	TGTGCCAGCAGTTTTGGTGGGCCCAATCAGCCCCAGCATTTT	CASSFGGPNQPQHF
TRBV29-1	NA	TRBJ2-1	TRBD2	TGCAGTTGCGGGGAGGGCCCCTACAATGAGCAGTTCTTC	CSCGEGPYNEQFF
TRBV18	once	TRBJ1-2	NA	TGTGCCAGCTCACCGTACGGGACACCGATGGGCTACACCTTC	CASSPYGTPMGYTF
TRBV5-1	NA	TRBJ2-3	NA	TGCGCCAGCAATCCGGGTCCCGGAGATACGCAGTATTTT	CASNPGPGDTQYF
TRBV5-1	NA	TRBJ1-6	TRBD1	TGCGCCAGCAGCCCAGGGGACAGCGGATCACCCCTCCACTTT	CASSPGDSGSPLHF
TRBV18	once	TRBJ1-1	NA	TGTGCCAGCTCACCACCGAGTAAAAGGGACACTGAAGCTTTCTTT	CASSPPSKRDTEAFF
TRBV19	NA	TRBJ2-3	TRBD2	TGTGCCAGTAGTAAGCGGGAGGTGGGGGATACGCAGTATTTT	CASSKREVGDTQYF
TRBV27	NA	TRBJ2-7	TRBD1	TGTGCCAGCAGTAGACTACAGGGGGCCCTGGGGTACTTC	CASSRLQGALGYF
TRBV28	NA	TRBJ2-7	NA	TGTGCCAGCAGTACCGGGACAAATATAAACGAGCAGTACTTC	CASSTGTNINEQYF
TRBV3-1/TRBV3-2	once	TRBJ2-7	NA	TGTGCCAGCAGCCAAGATCTAGCCCGCACCTACGAGCAGTACTTC	CASSQDLARTYEQYF
TRBV30	NA	TRBJ1-4	NA	TGTGCCTGGAGTGTAGGGTTCGGGTCCTATAATGAAAAACTGTTTTTT	CAWSVGFGSYNEKLFF